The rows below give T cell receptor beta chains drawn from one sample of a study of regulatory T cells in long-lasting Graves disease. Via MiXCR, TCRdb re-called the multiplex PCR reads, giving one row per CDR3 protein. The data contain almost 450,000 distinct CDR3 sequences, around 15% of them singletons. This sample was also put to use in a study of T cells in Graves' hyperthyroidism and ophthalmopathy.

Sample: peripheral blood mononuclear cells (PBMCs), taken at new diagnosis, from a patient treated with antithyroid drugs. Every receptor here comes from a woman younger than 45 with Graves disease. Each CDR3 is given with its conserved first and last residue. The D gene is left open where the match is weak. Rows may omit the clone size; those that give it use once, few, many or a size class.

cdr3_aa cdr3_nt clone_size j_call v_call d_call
CASSLELAASYEQYF TGTGCCAGCAGCTTAGAACTAGCGGCTTCCTACGAGCAGTACTTC NA TRBJ2-7 TRBV7-9 TRBD2
CASSLGLALYEQYF TGTGCCAGCAGTTTAGGCCTAGCCCTCTACGAGCAGTACTTC many TRBJ2-7 TRBV28 NA
CASSFVDTEAFF TGTGCCAGCAGCTTCGTCGACACTGAAGCTTTCTTT once TRBJ1-1 TRBV5-5 NA
CASGWILAGQETQYF TGTGCTAGTGGTTGGATACTAGCGGGACAAGAGACCCAGTACTTC many TRBJ2-5 TRBV12-5 TRBD2
CASSPPKIAGAKNEQFF TGTGCCAGCTCACCACCGAAGATAGCGGGCGCAAAAAATGAGCAGTTCTTC few TRBJ2-1 TRBV18 TRBD2
CASTHPLGNTIYF TGTGCCAGCACTCACCCCCTCGGAAACACCATATATTTT few TRBJ1-3 TRBV12-3/TRBV12-4 NA
CASSPSLAGGGEQYF TGTGCCAGCAGTCCTTCGTTGGCGGGAGGAGGCGAGCAGTACTTC NA TRBJ2-7 TRBV6-1 TRBD2
CAISERGVEEKLFF TGTGCCATCAGTGAGAGAGGGGTTGAGGAAAAACTGTTTTTT NA TRBJ1-4 TRBV10-3 NA
CASSLDWTSTYNEQFF TGTGCCAGCAGCTTAGATTGGACCAGCACCTACAATGAGCAGTTCTTC NA TRBJ2-1 TRBV11-2 NA
CATSSRALRNTEAFF TGTGCCACCAGCTCAAGGGCCCTACGGAACACTGAAGCTTTCTTT NA TRBJ1-1 TRBV15 NA
CSASSGIIYNEQFF TGCAGTGCTAGTTCGGGAATTATATACAATGAGCAGTTCTTC few TRBJ2-1 TRBV20-1 NA
CASSASTRPYEQYF TGTGCCAGCAGTGCATCAACCCGTCCCTACGAGCAGTACTTC NA TRBJ2-7 TRBV2 NA
CASSLVLLRQANTGELFF TGTGCCAGCAGCTTAGTGTTGTTGCGGCAAGCGAACACCGGGGAGCTGTTTTTT many TRBJ2-2 TRBV11-2 NA
CASEEGSGANVLTF TGTGCCAGCGAGGAAGGCTCTGGGGCCAACGTCCTGACTTTC many TRBJ2-6 TRBV6-1 NA
CASSLLEAGELFF TGTGCCAGCAGTTTATTAGAAGCCGGGGAGCTGTTTTTT NA TRBJ2-2 TRBV28 NA
CASRPGTAGNQPQHF TGTGCCAGCAGGCCCGGGACAGCGGGCAATCAGCCCCAGCATTTT many TRBJ1-5 TRBV2 TRBD1
CSAREPSGSLGEQFF TGCAGTGCTAGAGAGCCTAGCGGGAGCTTAGGTGAGCAGTTCTTC many TRBJ2-1 TRBV20-1 TRBD2
CASSKSGAALSTDTQYF TGTGCCAGCAGCAAGAGCGGGGCCGCCCTTAGCACAGATACGCAGTATTTT many TRBJ2-3 TRBV11-3 TRBD2
CASSGLAATNTGELFF TGCGCCAGCAGCGGACTAGCGGCTACGAACACCGGGGAGCTGTTTTTT many TRBJ2-2 TRBV5-1 TRBD2
CASSVGSLDYEQYF TGTGCCAGCAGCGTAGGCTCACTAGATTACGAGCAGTACTTC many TRBJ2-7 TRBV9 NA
CASSPLEPGDTGNTIYF TGTGCCAGCAGCCCCCTCGAACCGGGAGATACTGGAAACACCATATATTTT many TRBJ1-3 TRBV11-2 NA
CASRTGRDYGYTF TGTGCCAGCAGGACAGGGCGCGACTATGGCTACACCTTC many TRBJ1-2 TRBV2 TRBD1
CASSYGGSFYEQYF TGTGCCAGCAGCTATGGTGGGAGCTTTTACGAGCAGTACTTC NA TRBJ2-7 TRBV7-9 NA
CATLGQGSYRKGQFF TGTGCCACCCTAGGGCAGGGGTCTTATAGGAAAGGGCAGTTCTTC many TRBJ2-1 TRBV6-1 NA
CASCETGAATGELFF TGTGCCAGTTGCGAGACAGGGGCTGCCACCGGGGAGCTGTTTTTT many TRBJ2-2 TRBV2 TRBD1
CASSYDVGGYQETQYF TGTGCCAGCAGTTACGATGTCGGGGGATACCAAGAGACCCAGTACTTC many TRBJ2-5 TRBV6-5 NA